The 28 T cell receptor beta chains given below trace back to one sample, sequenced in a study of cytotoxic CD8 clonotypes in ibrutinib-treated CLL. Clones were sequenced by immunoSEQ multiplex PCR, and TCRdb holds only the in-frame ones, with some missing. This sample has 150,000 to 200,000 clones, with around 72% found just once. Source: PBMCs, taken after 24 months of ibrutinib treatment. The receptors were sampled from a human donor with chronic lymphocytic leukemia.

The chain uses TRBV6-5 and TRBJ2-7, with TRBD2 matching 9 bases. This CDR3 comprises 15 residues. V was clipped by 4 bases and J by 7 bases; unmatched bases: 11. Germline V gene lookup returns CDR1 MNHEY and CDR2 SVGAGI. This chain's CDR3 is CASSLVVAGGGEQYF. CDR3 coding DNA: TGTGCCAGCAGTTTGGTCGTGGCGGGAGGGGGGGAGCAGTACTTC.

This chain uses TRBV29-1 with TRBJ2-1; 9 bases agree with TRBD2. V gave up 6 bases and J gave up 4 bases; unmatched junction bases: 4. Germline lookup yields CDR1 SQVTM and CDR2 ANQGSEA. The CDR3 is made up of 13 amino acids. As DNA, the CDR3 is TGCAGCGTGAGCGGGAGGCTTTACAATGAGCAGTTCTTC. It is translated as CSVSGRLYNEQFF.

The table lists this clone with a few counts. V and J are TRBV5-6 and TRBJ2-1; D is perhaps TRBD2 (5 bases). Germline assignment: CDR1 SGHDT and CDR2 YYEEEE. The V gene lost 5 bases and the J gene lost 1 base, with 10 bases spanning the gap. This CDR3 has 14 residues. CDR3 nucleotides: TGTGCCAGCAGAGACTACAATTCCTACAATGAGCAGTTCTTC. Residues: CASRDYNSYNEQFF.

The chain uses TRBV10-3 and TRBJ1-5; D remains unclear. The CDR3 has 13 residues. Looked up from germline, CDR1 is ENHRY and CDR2 is SYGVKD. V was shortened by 4 bases and J by 3 bases, with 7 bases between the two germline ends. Written as DNA, the CDR3 is TGTGCCATCAGTGGCGCAGACAATCAGCCCCAGCATTTT. Translation: CAISGADNQPQHF.

This clone was seen more than once but under ten times. The gene calls are TRBV28 and TRBJ1-1; no definite D call. Trimming stripped 2 bases from V and 5 bases from J, with 3 bases between. The CDR3 is 11 amino acids. Germline lookup yields CDR1 MDHEN and CDR2 SYDVKM. CDR3 amino acids: CASSLITEAFF. CDR3 bases: TGTGCCAGCAGTTTAATTACTGAAGCTTTCTTT. The whole variable domain, filled in from reference TRBV28 and TRBJ1-1, reads DVKVTQSSRYLVKRTGEKVFLECVQDMDHENMFWYRQDPGLGLRLIYFSYDVKMKEKGDIPEGYSVSREKKERFSLILESASTNQTSMYLCASSLITEAFFGQGTRLTVV.

A single count supports this clone. Written as DNA, the CDR3 is TGCGCCAGCAGCTTGGCCCCCTATAGAGTAGACGAGCAGTACTTC. Encoded protein: CASSLAPYRVDEQYF. This sequence joins TRBV5-1 and TRBJ2-7; D is ambiguous. Trimming removed 0 bases from V and 5 bases from J, with 15 bases in between. Looked up from germline, CDR1 is SGHRS and CDR2 is YFSETQ. The CDR3 sequence is 15 residues long. The variable domain in full, completed from reference TRBV5-1 and TRBJ2-7, reads KAGVTQTPRYLIKTRGQQVTLSCSPISGHRSVSWYQQTPGQGLQFLFEYFSETQRNKGNFPGRFSGRQFSNSRSEMNVSTLELGDSALYLCASSLAPYRVDEQYFGPGTRLTVT.

The chain couples TRBV5-1 to TRBJ2-1, with 11 bases aligning to TRBD2. There are 18 residues in the CDR3. J gave up 0 bases and V 3 bases, and 8 bases lay outside the gene matches. Germline loops: CDR1 SGHRS, CDR2 YFSETQ. The CDR3 nucleotides are TGCGCCAGCAGCTCAGGAGGGACTAGCGGATTCTCCTACAATGAGCAGTTCTTC. It codes for CASSSGGTSGFSYNEQFF.

The chain carries TRBV9 and TRBJ2-1; 7 bases agree with TRBD1. The V and J ends lost 4 bases and 5 bases, in that order; junction bases with no gene match: 9. The CDR3 runs to 15 residues. CDR1 SGDLS and CDR2 YYNGEE come from the germline V gene. The DNA for the CDR3 is TGTGCCAGCAGCATCCGGGACAGAGTTAACAATGAGCAGTTCTTC. Amino acids: CASSIRDRVNNEQFF.

The chain uses TRBV7-8 and TRBJ1-2; the match to TRBD1 covers 7 bases. The CDR3 length is 15 residues. Trimming took 5 bases from V and 4 from J; bases not matched to a gene: 10. Germline assignment: CDR1 SGHVS and CDR2 FQNEAQ. CDR3 nucleotides: TGTGCCAGCAGCCCCAATTGGGACAGCTCCTATGGCTACACCTTC. Protein product: CASSPNWDSSYGYTF.

This clone was counted only a few times. This chain connects TRBV13 to TRBJ2-1; 7 positions match TRBD1. CDR3 length equals 13 residues. Germline-derived CDR1 and CDR2 are PRHDT and FYEKMQ (reference sequence). The junction had 14 bases not matched to a gene; V was cut back by 5 bases and J by 16 bases. The CDR3 sequence is CASSGTRDSDAFF. CDR3 DNA: TGTGCCAGCAGCGGCACCCGGGACAGCGACGCATTCTTC. Supplemented by reference TRBV13 and TRBJ2-1, the full variable domain reads AAGVIQSPRHLIKEKRETATLKCYPIPRHDTVYWYQQGPGQDPQFLISFYEKMQSDKGSIPDRFSAQQFSDYHSELNMSSLELGDSALYFCASSGTRDSDAFFGPGTRLTVL.

This clone appeared once. The gene calls are TRBV9 and TRBJ2-7; perhaps TRBD2 as D (7 bases). Per the germline V gene, CDR1 is SGDLS and CDR2 is YYNGEE. CDR3 length: 14 amino acids. V lost 0 bases and J 6 bases, leaving 13 bases between the germline ends. CDR3 bases: TGTGCCAGCAGCGTAGATCGGGGGGCATCCGAGCAGTACTTC. Its translation is CASSVDRGASEQYF.

The chain is built from TRBV30 and TRBJ2-7, with 10 bases lining up with TRBD1. Trimming cost V 4 bases and J 3 bases; bases outside gene matches: 9. This CDR3 contains 15 residues. The germline V gene has CDR1 GTSNPN and CDR2 SVGIG (reference sequence). The CDR3 reads CAWTSPGTGVYEQYF. CDR3 sequence (DNA): TGTGCCTGGACCAGCCCTGGGACAGGGGTCTACGAGCAGTACTTC.

The genes are TRBV5-1 and TRBJ1-1; maybe TRBD1 (5 bases). The ends were cut back, 0 bases at V and 11 bases at J, with 11 bases in the middle. From germline, CDR1 is SGHRS and CDR2 YFSETQ. This CDR3 is built from 12 residues. DNA for the CDR3: TGCGCCAGCAGCTTGGATTGGGGGATGGCTTTCTTT. Translation gives CASSLDWGMAFF.

The chain recombines TRBV9 with TRBJ2-5; 9 nucleotides align to TRBD1. In germline, CDR1 is SGDLS, CDR2 YYNGEE. With V trimmed by 4 bases and J by 1 base, 2 bases remained unmatched. The CDR3 spans 14 residues. In DNA form, the CDR3 reads TGTGCCAGCAGCTTGGACAGGGGCCAAGAGACCCAGTACTTC. Translated, it gives CASSLDRGQETQYF.

The chain employs TRBV6-1 and TRBJ1-2, with D maybe TRBD1 (6 bases). The germline gives CDR1 MNHNS, CDR2 SASEGT. Between the trimmed V and J ends, which lost 1 base and 6 bases, there was a span of 12 bases. CDR3 length equals 14 residues. The chain's CDR3 is CASSEVGQGHGYTF. The CDR3 DNA reads TGTGCCAGCAGTGAAGTCGGCCAGGGGCATGGCTACACCTTC.

The J gene is TRBJ2-2, the V gene TRBV7-9; D possibly corresponds to TRBD1 (6 bases). The CDR3 consists of 15 residues. V dropped 6 bases and J dropped 4 bases, with 15 bases sitting between them. Germline V gene lookup returns CDR1 SEHNR and CDR2 FQNEAQ (reference sequence). The CDR3 spells CASRYTGLGTGELFF. The DNA of the CDR3 is TGTGCCAGCAGATATACAGGGTTGGGCACCGGGGAGCTGTTTTTT.

This clone was detected once. The chain uses TRBV27 and TRBJ2-7; 13 nucleotides line up with TRBD2. Germline V gene sequence: CDR1 MNHEY, CDR2 SMNVEV (reference sequence). V lost 2 bases, J lost 2 bases, and 15 bases stayed unmatched. This CDR3 is built from 20 residues. The CDR3 DNA sequence: TGTGCCAGCAGTTTAGGGGTCGGGACTAGCGGGAAGGCGGAAACCTACGAGCAGTACTTC. This gives the protein CASSLGVGTSGKAETYEQYF.

The rearrangement uses TRBV18 and TRBJ2-4; 11 positions match TRBD2. Unmatched junction bases numbered 21, after V lost 3 bases and J lost 2 bases. The CDR3 contains 22 residues. Germline-derived CDR1 and CDR2 are KGHSH and LQKENI. CDR3 DNA sequence: TGTGCCAGCTCACCGACGAGTTCTAGCGGGAGGCCTGAACTACTCCCCAAAAACATTCAGTACTTC. Its protein product is CASSPTSSSGRPELLPKNIQYF.

This clone was counted only a few times. V is TRBV11-2 and J is TRBJ2-7; 9 bases map to TRBD1. The trim removed 2 bases at V and 4 bases at J, leaving 3 bases unmatched. This CDR3 contains 14 residues. CDR1 is SGHAT and CDR2 is FQNNGV in the germline V gene. This CDR3 reads CASSLTGGLYEQYF. Written as DNA, the CDR3 is TGTGCCAGCAGCTTAACAGGGGGCTTATACGAGCAGTACTTC.

This sequence joins TRBV2 and TRBJ1-1; TRBD1 agrees at 9 bases. V dropped 6 bases and J dropped 6; count of bases not matched to a gene: 8. The V gene's germline CDR1 is SNHLY and CDR2 FYNNEI. The CDR3 runs 14 residues. CDR3 DNA sequence: TGTGCCAGCAGCAAAGAACAGGGGGCATCTGAAGCTTTCTTT. Its translation: CASSKEQGASEAFF.

In this sample, this clone turned up a few times. The V call is TRBV6-5, the J call TRBJ1-5; D is undetermined. CDR1 and CDR2 from the germline V gene are MNHEY and SVGAGI. CDR3 length: 16 amino acids. With 7 bases removed from V and 1 base from J, the gap between germline ends came to 17 bases. CDR3: CASIYSVWGSNQPQHF. The CDR3 nucleotides read TGTGCCAGCATCTACTCGGTCTGGGGAAGCAATCAGCCCCAGCATTTT.

The rearrangement joins TRBV5-1 to TRBJ2-5; 7 nucleotides line up with TRBD1. Germline CDR1 and CDR2: SGHRS and YFSETQ. V dropped 4 bases and J dropped 2; count of bases not matched to a gene: 5. This CDR3 is 14 amino acids long. The CDR3 loop reads CASSGGTEQETQYF. The CDR3 DNA reads as TGCGCCAGCAGCGGTGGGACAGAACAAGAGACCCAGTACTTC.

The rearrangement links TRBV7-2 to TRBJ1-2, with 7 bases lining up with TRBD1. V trimming: 4 bases; J trimming: 11 bases; junction bases outside the gene matches: 16. CDR3 size: 15 residues. Looked up from germline, CDR1 is SGHTA and CDR2 is FQGNSA. The CDR3 spells CASSSQGGTLGWYTF. The CDR3 region has the DNA TGTGCCAGCAGCTCGCAGGGGGGCACTCTCGGGTGGTACACCTTC.

The chain joins TRBV4-1 to TRBJ1-3; 9 nucleotides align to TRBD1. The ends lost 1 base at V and 1 base at J; junction bases unmatched: 14. The CDR3 is 20 residues long. Germline loops: CDR1 MGHRA, CDR2 YSYEKL. As DNA, the CDR3 is TGCGCCAGCAGCCAAGGAGGGGACAGGGAGACACCCTATTCTGGAAACACCATATATTTT. Encoded protein: CASSQGGDRETPYSGNTIYF.

This clone has more than one count but fewer than ten. This rearrangement joins TRBV7-9 to TRBJ2-3; D is uncertain. Germline V gives CDR1 SEHNR, CDR2 FQNEAQ (reference sequence). The V end was cut by 4 bases, the J end by 1 base, with 12 bases between. The CDR3 is made up of 15 amino acids. The CDR3 region is CASSSRFDGTDTQYF. In nucleotides, the CDR3 is TGTGCCAGCAGCTCAAGATTCGATGGCACAGATACGCAGTATTTT.

V is TRBV5-1 and J is TRBJ2-1, with 9 bases identical to TRBD2. This CDR3 spans 14 amino acids. Germline CDR1 and CDR2: SGHRS and YFSETQ. Trimming cost V 7 bases and J 4 bases; bases outside gene matches: 6. CDR3 protein: CASGLAGGYNEQFF. In DNA form, the CDR3 reads TGCGCCAGCGGCCTGGCGGGAGGGTACAATGAGCAGTTCTTC.

The V call is TRBV7-8, the J call TRBJ2-3, with a possible D match to TRBD1 (6 bases). This CDR3 spans 14 amino acids. Trimming shortened V by 5 bases and J by 2 bases, and 11 bases separated the two germline ends. CDR1 is SGHVS and CDR2 is FQNEAQ in the germline V gene. The CDR3 nucleotides read TGTGCCAGCAGCCTTACAGGGTTCACAGATACGCAGTATTTT. This gives the protein CASSLTGFTDTQYF.

The V gene is TRBV5-1, the J gene TRBJ2-6; tentative D call: TRBD1 (5 bases). The germline V gene has CDR1 SGHRS and CDR2 YFSETQ. Trimming cost V 3 bases and J 3 bases, with 16 bases left between them. The CDR3 sequence is 17 residues long. This CDR3 reads CASSSPAQGFGANVLTF. CDR3 in DNA: TGCGCCAGCAGCTCCCCGGCTCAGGGCTTTGGGGCCAACGTCCTGACTTTC.